A single TCR beta chain is shown here with its context. Its antigen is currently unknown. cDNA prepared by RNA extraction and subsequent reverse transcription served as the template for sequencing. Sequencing was performed with immunoSEQ multiplex PCR; in TCRdb, only in-frame clones are kept and a portion is missing. The sample consists of hundreds of thousands of clones, roughly two fifths of them appearing once. This sample is drawn from a study of CD8+ T cells in alopecia areata. Overall study results and limits: Amid tofacitinib therapy, many expanded lesional clones stayed present in scalp and blood. Administration of tofacitinib significantly diminished scalp clonality and expanded CD8+ clones within the top 100. Normal-skin resident alphabeta T cells also appear among scalp sample sequences.

Trimming took off 5 bases at V and 4 bases at J, with 18 bases between the two ends. The CDR3 covers 16 residues. Germline CDR1 SGHTA, CDR2 FQGNSA. Treatment specified: oral pan-JAK inhibitor, 5-10 mg twice daily. CD4+ and CD8+ T cells were sorted from PBMCs. Sequencing used CD4+ T cells sorted from blood, obtained around week 30, from a patient treated with tofacitinib. This sequence originates from a human donor with alopecia areata. The genes are TRBV7-2 and TRBJ1-3; tentatively, D is TRBD1 (5 bases). The CDR3, as DNA: TGTGCCAGCAGCGGACCGGGACCTAGCCCCGGAAACACCATATATTTT. It encodes CASSGPGPSPGNTIYF.